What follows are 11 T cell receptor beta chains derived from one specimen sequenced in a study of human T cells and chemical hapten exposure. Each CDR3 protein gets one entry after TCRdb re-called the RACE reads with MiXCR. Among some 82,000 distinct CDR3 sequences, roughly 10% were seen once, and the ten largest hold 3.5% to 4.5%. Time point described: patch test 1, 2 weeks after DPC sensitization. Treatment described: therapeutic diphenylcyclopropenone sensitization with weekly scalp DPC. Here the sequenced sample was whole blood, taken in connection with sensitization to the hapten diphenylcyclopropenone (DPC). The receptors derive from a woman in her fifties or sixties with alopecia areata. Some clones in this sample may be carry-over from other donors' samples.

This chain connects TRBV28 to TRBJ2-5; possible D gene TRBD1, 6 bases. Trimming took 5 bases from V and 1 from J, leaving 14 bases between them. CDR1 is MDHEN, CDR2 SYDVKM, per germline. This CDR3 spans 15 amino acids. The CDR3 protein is CASSTEGGPQETQYF. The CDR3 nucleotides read TGTGCCAGCAGTACTGAAGGGGGACCCCAAGAGACCCAGTACTTC.

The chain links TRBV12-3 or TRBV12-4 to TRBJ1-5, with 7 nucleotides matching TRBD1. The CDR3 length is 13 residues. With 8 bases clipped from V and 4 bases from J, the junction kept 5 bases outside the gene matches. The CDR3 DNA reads TGTGCCAGCGGACGACAGGGAAATCAGCCCCAGCATTTT. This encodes CASGRQGNQPQHF.

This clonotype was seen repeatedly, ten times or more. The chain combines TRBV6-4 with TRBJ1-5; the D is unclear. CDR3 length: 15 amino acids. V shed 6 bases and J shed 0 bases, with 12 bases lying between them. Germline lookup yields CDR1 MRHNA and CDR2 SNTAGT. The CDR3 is CASRPDWGSNQPQHF. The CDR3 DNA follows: TGTGCCAGCAGGCCAGATTGGGGTAGCAATCAGCCCCAGCATTTT.

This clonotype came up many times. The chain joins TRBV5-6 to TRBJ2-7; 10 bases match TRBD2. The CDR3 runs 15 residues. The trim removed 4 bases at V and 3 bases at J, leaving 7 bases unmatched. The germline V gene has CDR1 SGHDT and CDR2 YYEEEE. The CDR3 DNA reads TGTGCCAGCAGCCGCGGACCTAGCGGGAGCTACGAGCAGTACTTC. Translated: CASSRGPSGSYEQYF.

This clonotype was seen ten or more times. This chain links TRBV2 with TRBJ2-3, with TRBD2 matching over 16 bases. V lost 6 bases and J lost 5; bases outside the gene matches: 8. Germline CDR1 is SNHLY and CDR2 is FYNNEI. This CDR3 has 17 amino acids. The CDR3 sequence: CASSEGLAGGLGDTQYF. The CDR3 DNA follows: TGTGCCAGCAGCGAGGGACTAGCGGGGGGGCTTGGAGATACGCAGTATTTT.

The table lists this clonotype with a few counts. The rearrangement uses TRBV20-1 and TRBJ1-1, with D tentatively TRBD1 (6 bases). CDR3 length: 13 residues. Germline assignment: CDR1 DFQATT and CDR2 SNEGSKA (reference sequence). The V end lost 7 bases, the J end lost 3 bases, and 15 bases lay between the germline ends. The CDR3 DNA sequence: TGCAGTGTTTATACAGGGAGGGACACTGAAGCTTTCTTT. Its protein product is CSVYTGRDTEAFF.

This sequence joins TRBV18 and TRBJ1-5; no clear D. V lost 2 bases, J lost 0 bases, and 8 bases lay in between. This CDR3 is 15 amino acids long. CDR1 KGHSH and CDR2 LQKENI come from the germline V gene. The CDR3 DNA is TGTGCCAGCTCACCAGGCCAGAATAGCAATCAGCCCCAGCATTTT. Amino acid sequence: CASSPGQNSNQPQHF. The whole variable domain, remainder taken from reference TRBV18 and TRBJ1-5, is NAGVMQNPRHLVRRRGQEARLRCSPMKGHSHVYWYRQLPEEGLKFMVYLQKENIIDESGMPKERFSAEFPKEGPSILRIQQVVRGDSAAYFCASSPGQNSNQPQHFGDGTRLSIL.

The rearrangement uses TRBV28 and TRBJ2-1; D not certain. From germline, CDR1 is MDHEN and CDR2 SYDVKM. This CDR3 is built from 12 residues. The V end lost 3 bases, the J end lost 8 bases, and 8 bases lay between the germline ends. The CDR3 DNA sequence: TGTGCCAGCAGTTTGATAGGTGATGAGCAGTTCTTC. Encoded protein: CASSLIGDEQFF. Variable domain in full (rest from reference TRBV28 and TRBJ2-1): DVKVTQSSRYLVKRTGEKVFLECVQDMDHENMFWYRQDPGLGLRLIYFSYDVKMKEKGDIPEGYSVSREKKERFSLILESASTNQTSMYLCASSLIGDEQFFGPGTRLTVL.

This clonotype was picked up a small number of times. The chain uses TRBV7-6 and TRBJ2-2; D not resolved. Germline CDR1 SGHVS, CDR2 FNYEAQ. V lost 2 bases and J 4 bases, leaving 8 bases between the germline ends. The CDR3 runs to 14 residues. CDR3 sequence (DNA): TGTGCCAGCAGCTTACCCCCTTCCACCGGGGAGCTGTTTTTT. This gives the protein CASSLPPSTGELFF.

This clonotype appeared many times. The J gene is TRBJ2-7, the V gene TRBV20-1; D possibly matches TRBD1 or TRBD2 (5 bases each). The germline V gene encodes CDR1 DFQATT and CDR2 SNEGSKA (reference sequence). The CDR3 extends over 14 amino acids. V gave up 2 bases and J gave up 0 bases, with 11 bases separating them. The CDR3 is CSARRSGASYEQYF. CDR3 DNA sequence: TGCAGTGCTAGACGATCCGGGGCCTCCTACGAGCAGTACTTC.

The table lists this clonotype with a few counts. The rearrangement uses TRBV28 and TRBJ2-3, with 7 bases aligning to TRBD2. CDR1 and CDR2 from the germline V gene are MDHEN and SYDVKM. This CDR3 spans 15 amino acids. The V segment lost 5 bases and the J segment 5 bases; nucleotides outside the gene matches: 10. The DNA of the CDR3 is TGTGCCAGCAGTAGGGAAGCGGGAAATAGAGATACGCAGTATTTT. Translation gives CASSREAGNRDTQYF.